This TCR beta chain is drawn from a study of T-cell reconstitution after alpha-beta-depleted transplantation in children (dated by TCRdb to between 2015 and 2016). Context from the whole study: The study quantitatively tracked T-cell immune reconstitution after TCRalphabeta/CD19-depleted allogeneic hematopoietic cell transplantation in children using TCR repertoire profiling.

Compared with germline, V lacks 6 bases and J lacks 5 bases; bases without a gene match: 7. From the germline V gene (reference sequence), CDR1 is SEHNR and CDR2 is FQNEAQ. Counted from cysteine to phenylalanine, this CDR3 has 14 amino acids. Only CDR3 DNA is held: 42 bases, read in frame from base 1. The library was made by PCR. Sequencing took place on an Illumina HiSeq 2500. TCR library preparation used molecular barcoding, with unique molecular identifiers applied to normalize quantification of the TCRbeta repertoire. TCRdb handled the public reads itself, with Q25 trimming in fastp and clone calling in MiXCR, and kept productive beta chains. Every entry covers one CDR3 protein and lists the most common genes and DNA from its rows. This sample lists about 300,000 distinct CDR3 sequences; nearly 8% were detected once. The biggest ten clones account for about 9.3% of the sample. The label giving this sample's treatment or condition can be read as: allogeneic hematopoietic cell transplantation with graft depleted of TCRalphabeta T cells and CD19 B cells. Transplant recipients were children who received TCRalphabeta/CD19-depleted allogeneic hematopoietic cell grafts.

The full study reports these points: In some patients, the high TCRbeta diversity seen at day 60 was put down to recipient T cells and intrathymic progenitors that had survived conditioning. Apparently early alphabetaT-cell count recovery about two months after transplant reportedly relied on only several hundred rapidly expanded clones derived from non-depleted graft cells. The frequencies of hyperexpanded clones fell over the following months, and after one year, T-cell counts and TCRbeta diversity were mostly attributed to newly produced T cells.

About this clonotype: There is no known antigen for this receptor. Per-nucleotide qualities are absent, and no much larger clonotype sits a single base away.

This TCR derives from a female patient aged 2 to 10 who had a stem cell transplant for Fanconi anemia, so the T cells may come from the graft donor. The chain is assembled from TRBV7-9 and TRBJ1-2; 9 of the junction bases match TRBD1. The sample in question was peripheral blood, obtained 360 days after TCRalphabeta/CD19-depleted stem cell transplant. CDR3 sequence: CASSRTGEGYGYTF. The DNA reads TGTGCCAGCAGTCGGACAGGGGAGGGATATGGCTACACCTTC.